The entry that follows covers one T cell receptor beta chain sequence. The sample belongs to a study of blood T cell repertoires in COVID-19. Across the whole study: Whether acute or convalescent, the COVID-19 samples came from the United States, Italy and Spain. PBMCs, B-cell-depleted T cells, or T cells were the source of the cDNA or gDNA that made up the material.

This CDR3 is built from 13 residues. The V gene lost 7 bases and the J gene lost 0 bases, with 10 bases spanning the gap. Germline V gene lookup returns CDR1 SQVTM and CDR2 ANQGSEA. Clones were read by immunoSEQ multiplex PCR, and TCRdb kept only the in-frame ones, dropping some. Of roughly 140,000 clones listed, roughly 82% are singletons. The clonotype originates from a woman aged 45-65 years with acute or convalescent COVID-19. The chain has TRBV29-1 and TRBJ1-3; a possible D gene is TRBD1 (5 bases). Material: peripheral blood. CDR3 coding DNA: TGCAGCGCCCAGGGACTCTCTGGAAACACCATATATTTT. This sequence encodes CSAQGLSGNTIYF.